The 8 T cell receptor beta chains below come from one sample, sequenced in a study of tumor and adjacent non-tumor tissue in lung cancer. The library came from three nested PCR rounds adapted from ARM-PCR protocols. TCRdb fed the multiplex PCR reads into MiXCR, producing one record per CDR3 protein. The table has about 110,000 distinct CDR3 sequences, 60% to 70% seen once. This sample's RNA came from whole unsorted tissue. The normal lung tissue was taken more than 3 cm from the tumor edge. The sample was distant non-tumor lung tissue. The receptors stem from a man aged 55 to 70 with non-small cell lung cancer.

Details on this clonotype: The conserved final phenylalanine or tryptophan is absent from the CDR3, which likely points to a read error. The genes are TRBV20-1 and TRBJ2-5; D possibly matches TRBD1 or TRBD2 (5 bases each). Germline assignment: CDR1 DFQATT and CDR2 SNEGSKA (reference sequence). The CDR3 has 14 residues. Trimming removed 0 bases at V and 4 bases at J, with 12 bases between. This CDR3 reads CSARDRRAGETQYL. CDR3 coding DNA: TGCAGTGCTAGAGATCGCAGGGCGGGAGAGACCCAGTACTTA.

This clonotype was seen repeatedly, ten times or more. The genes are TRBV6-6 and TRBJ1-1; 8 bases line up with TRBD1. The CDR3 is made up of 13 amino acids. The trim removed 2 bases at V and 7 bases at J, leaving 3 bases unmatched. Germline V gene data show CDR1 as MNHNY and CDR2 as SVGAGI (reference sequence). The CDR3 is CASSYTGGGEAFF. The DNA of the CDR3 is TGTGCCAGCAGTTACACAGGGGGTGGTGAAGCTTTCTTT.

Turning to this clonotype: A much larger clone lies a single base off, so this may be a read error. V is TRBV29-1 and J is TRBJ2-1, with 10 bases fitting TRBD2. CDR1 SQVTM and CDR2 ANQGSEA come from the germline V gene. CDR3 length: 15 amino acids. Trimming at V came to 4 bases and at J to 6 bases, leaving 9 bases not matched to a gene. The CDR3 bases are TGCAGCGTTGGATTTACTAGCGGGATATTCAATGAGCAGTTCTTC. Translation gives CSVGFTSGIFNEQFF.

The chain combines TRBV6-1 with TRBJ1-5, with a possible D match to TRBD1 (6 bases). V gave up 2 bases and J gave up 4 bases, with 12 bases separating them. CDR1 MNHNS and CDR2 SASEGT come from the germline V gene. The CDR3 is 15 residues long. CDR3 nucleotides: TGTGCCAGCAGTGAAAACAGGGACACTAATCAGCCCCAGCATTTT. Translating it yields CASSENRDTNQPQHF.

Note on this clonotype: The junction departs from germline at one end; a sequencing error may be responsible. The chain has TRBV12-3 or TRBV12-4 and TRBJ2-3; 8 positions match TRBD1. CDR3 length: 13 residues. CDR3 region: CASGQGLSDTQYF. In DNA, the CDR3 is TGCGCCAGCGGACAGGGTCTTTCAGATACGCAGTATTTT.

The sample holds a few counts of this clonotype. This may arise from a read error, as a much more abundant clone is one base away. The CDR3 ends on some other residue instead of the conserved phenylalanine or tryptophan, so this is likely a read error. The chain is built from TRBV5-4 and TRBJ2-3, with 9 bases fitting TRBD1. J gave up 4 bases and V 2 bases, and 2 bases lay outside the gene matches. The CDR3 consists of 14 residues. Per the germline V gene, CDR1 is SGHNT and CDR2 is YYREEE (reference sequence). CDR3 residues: CASSFGTGPDTQYL. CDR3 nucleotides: TGTGCCAGCAGCTTTGGGACAGGGCCAGATACGCAGTATCTT.

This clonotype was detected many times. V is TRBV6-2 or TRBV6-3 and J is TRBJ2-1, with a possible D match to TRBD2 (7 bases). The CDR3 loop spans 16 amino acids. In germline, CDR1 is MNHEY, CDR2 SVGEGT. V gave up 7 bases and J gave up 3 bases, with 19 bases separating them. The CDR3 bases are TGTGCCAGCACCCCGGGGGGCACAGGGAACTACAATGAGCAGTTCTTC. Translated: CASTPGGTGNYNEQFF.

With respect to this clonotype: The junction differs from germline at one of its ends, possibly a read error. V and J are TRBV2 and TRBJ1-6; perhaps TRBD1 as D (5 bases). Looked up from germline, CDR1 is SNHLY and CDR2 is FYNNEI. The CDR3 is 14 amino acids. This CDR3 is CASSVGQDNSLLHF. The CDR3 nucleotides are TGTGCCAGCAGTGTTGGACAAGATAATTCACTCCTCCACTTT.